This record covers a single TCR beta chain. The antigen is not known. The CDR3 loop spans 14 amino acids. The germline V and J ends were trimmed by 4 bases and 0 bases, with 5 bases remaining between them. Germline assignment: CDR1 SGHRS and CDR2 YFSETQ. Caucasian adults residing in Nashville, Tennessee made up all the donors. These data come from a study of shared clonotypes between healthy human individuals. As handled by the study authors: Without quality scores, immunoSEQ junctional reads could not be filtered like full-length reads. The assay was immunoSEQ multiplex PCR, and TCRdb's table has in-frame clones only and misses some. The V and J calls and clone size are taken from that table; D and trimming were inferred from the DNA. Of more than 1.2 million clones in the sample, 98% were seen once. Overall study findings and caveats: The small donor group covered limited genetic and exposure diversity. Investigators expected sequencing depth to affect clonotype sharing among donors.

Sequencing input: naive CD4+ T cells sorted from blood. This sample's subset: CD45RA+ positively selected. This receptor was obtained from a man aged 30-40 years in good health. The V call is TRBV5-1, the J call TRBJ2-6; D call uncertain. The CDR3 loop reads CASSVVSGANVLTF. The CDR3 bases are TGCGCCAGCAGCGTTGTCTCTGGGGCCAACGTCCTGACTTTC. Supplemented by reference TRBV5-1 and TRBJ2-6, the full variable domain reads KAGVTQTPRYLIKTRGQQVTLSCSPISGHRSVSWYQQTPGQGLQFLFEYFSETQRNKGNFPGRFSGRQFSNSRSEMNVSTLELGDSALYLCASSVVSGANVLTFGAGSRLTVL.